This is a list of T cell receptor beta chains from one sample in a study of cytomegalovirus exposure and HLA in healthy donors. Here immunoSEQ multiplex PCR was the method, and the copy in TCRdb shows in-frame clones only, minus some. The table records some 95,000 clones, nearly 80% of them present only once. Sequenced input: PBMCs. Receptors were obtained from a woman in her 40s in good health and CMV-seropositive. Both conserved end residues are part of each CDR3.

V gene	J gene	CDR3 protein
TRBV5-1	TRBJ2-7	CASSLFRDSYEQYF
TRBV19	TRBJ1-5	CASTPGQGANSNQPQHF
TRBV4-1	TRBJ2-3	CASSQGPGGLAGGTYAQYF
TRBV2	TRBJ2-1	CASSATSGRFKYNEQFF
TRBV7-9	TRBJ2-7	CASSLGGGSYEQYF
TRBV6-1	TRBJ1-2	CASSVDREVNYGYTF
TRBV5-1	TRBJ1-4	CASSLETGSTNEKLFF
TRBV27	TRBJ2-5	CATRDRGETQYF
TRBV27	TRBJ1-1	CASSLDGGGKRTEAFF
TRBV20-1	TRBJ2-1	CSAGAGGLFF
TRBV6-6	TRBJ2-2	CASKRDSTTTGELFF
TRBV2	TRBJ1-2	CASRRSQQGNYGYTF
TRBV10-3	TRBJ2-3	CAISESWGTGLTDTQYF
TRBV28	TRBJ2-7	CASSPLDGIRVYEQYF
TRBV5-4	TRBJ1-1	CASSRDSLSVEAFF
TRBV6-6	TRBJ2-3	CASTSLGQGFVDTQYF
TRBV2	TRBJ2-7	CASSDLAGIYEQYF
TRBV5-3	TRBJ2-1	CARSVPATGTSGSPAYNEQFF
TRBV10-1	TRBJ2-5	CASSEGTGADQETQYF
TRBV5-6	-	CASSFTRVAAYEQYF
TRBV27	TRBJ1-2	CASSSDSGTGRGYTF
TRBV7-9	TRBJ1-2	CASSSSVLYGYTF
TRBV19	TRBJ1-2	CASSIAPGLGQYYGYTF
TRBV6-1	TRBJ2-3	CASSEGVLRGDTQYF
TRBV7-8	TRBJ1-5	CASSLGGGNQPQHF
TRBV7-2	TRBJ1-2	CASSLARADYGYTF
TRBV5-4	TRBJ1-2	CATSGGYGYTF
TRBV27	TRBJ2-5	CASSLDRESVGTQYF
TRBV4-1	TRBJ1-5	CASSQAQGGISNQPQHF
TRBV21-1	TRBJ2-7	CASSIVASHPSYEQYF
TRBV10-3	TRBJ1-5	CAISESTGLGSNQPQHF
TRBV4-1	TRBJ1-5	CASSLRFTGQNQPQHF
TRBV28	TRBJ1-2	CASSLTGRGYTF
TRBV5-4	TRBJ2-6	CASSLGISSGANVLTF
TRBV10-3	TRBJ1-3	CAISESAGTGHSGNTIYF
TRBV7-3	TRBJ1-2	CASSFKGAGGYTF
TRBV21-1	TRBJ1-2	CASSKTLTGGVISF
TRBV5-1	TRBJ1-1	CASSLGGLNTEAFF
TRBV2	TRBJ1-4	CAERTGENEKLFF